The 32 T cell receptor beta chains below all came from one sample that was sequenced in a study of read filtering for tumor transcriptome and immune sequencing. From roughly 390 ng of RNA, a library with molecular barcoded alpha/delta and beta/gamma adaptors was made. TCRdb processed the reads anew with MiXCR; each CDR3 protein has one entry. The sample holds approximately 58,000 distinct CDR3 sequences; 20% are singletons and the top ten take approximately 18%. The sequenced sample consisted of a population of CD138-negative cells sorted from bone marrow. These receptors originate from a donor at least 40 years old with multiple myeloma.

This clonotype was found many times. The CDR3 spells CASRGGGEAFF. CDR3 nucleotide sequence: TGTGCCAGCAGGGGGGGGGGTGAAGCTTTCTTT. The chain combines TRBV2 with TRBJ1-1; D perhaps matches TRBD1 (5 bases). Germline V CDR1 and CDR2: SNHLY, FYNNEI. This CDR3 contains 11 residues. Trimming took 6 bases from V and 7 from J, leaving 9 bases between them.

In this sample, this clonotype turned up many times. The chain combines TRBV28 with TRBJ1-1; D is undetermined. CDR3 length: 13 amino acids. Germline V gene data show CDR1 as MDHEN and CDR2 as SYDVKM. V was trimmed by 8 bases and J by 0 bases, leaving 10 bases between them. CDR3 nucleotide sequence: TGTGCCAGCGCAGTCCGCCTGAACACTGAAGCTTTCTTT. The encoded protein is CASAVRLNTEAFF.

At least ten counts were recorded for this clonotype. CDR3 sequence reads: CASTSPGQGLTIQYF. For the CDR3, the DNA is TGTGCCAGCACCTCCCCGGGACAGGGGTTAACCATTCAGTACTTC. This chain joins TRBV28 and TRBJ2-4, with 10 bases identical to TRBD1. Germline V gene sequence: CDR1 MDHEN, CDR2 SYDVKM. The CDR3 length is 15 residues. V was clipped by 7 bases and J by 9 bases; unmatched bases: 12.

This chain connects TRBV28 to TRBJ2-5; 9 bases map to TRBD1. V dropped 6 bases and J dropped 5; count of bases not matched to a gene: 7. The CDR3 spans 14 residues. Germline CDR1 MDHEN, CDR2 SYDVKM. As DNA, the CDR3 is TGTGCCAGCAGCATAACAGGGGGCGTCGAGACCCAGTACTTC. Translating it yields CASSITGGVETQYF. Combining the CDR3 with reference TRBV28 and TRBJ2-5 gives the whole variable domain DVKVTQSSRYLVKRTGEKVFLECVQDMDHENMFWYRQDPGLGLRLIYFSYDVKMKEKGDIPEGYSVSREKKERFSLILESASTNQTSMYLCASSITGGVETQYFGPGTRLLVL.

This clonotype has at least ten counts. The rearrangement joins TRBV5-1 to TRBJ1-1; D is unresolved. This CDR3 comprises 15 residues. The germline V and J ends were trimmed by 3 bases and 6 bases, with 18 bases remaining between them. Germline assignment: CDR1 SGHRS and CDR2 YFSETQ. The CDR3 is CASSSNGRAIAEAFF. CDR3 bases: TGCGCCAGCAGCTCTAACGGACGGGCAATCGCTGAAGCTTTCTTT.

This clonotype was seen many times. The chain links TRBV6-5 to TRBJ2-3; 13 bases align to TRBD2. CDR1 is MNHEY and CDR2 is SVGAGI in the germline V gene. This CDR3 has 21 amino acids. The ends lost 2 bases at V and 4 bases at J; junction bases unmatched: 18. The CDR3 protein is CASSYGGGLAGISSLPDTQYF. The CDR3 DNA reads TGTGCCAGCAGTTACGGGGGGGGACTAGCGGGAATTTCTTCACTCCCAGATACGCAGTATTTT.

This clonotype was counted between two and nine times. The V gene is TRBV2, the J gene TRBJ2-5; no clear D gene. V was shortened by 2 bases and J by 5 bases, with 6 bases between the two germline ends. The CDR3 runs 12 residues. The germline V gene has CDR1 SNHLY and CDR2 FYNNEI. The CDR3 region is CASSEQHETQYF. The DNA for the CDR3 is TGTGCCAGCAGTGAACAACACGAGACCCAGTACTTC. Looking up the rest from reference TRBV2 and TRBJ2-5 gives the full variable domain: EPEVTQTPSHQVTQMGQEVILRCVPISNHLYFYWYRQILGQKVEFLVSFYNNEISEKSEIFDDQFSVERPDGSNFTLKIRSTKLEDSAMYFCASSEQHETQYFGPGTRLLVL.

There are many counts of this clonotype. This chain links TRBV28 with TRBJ1-1; 9 bases align to TRBD1. The CDR3 has 15 amino acids. Germline loops: CDR1 MDHEN, CDR2 SYDVKM. Trimming removed 6 bases from V and 6 bases from J; junction bases left unmatched: 11. The CDR3, as DNA: TGTGCCAGCAGCCCTACCGGGACAGGGAGGGCTGAAGCTTTCTTT. Residues: CASSPTGTGRAEAFF.

This clonotype showed up many times. The gene calls are TRBV12-3 or TRBV12-4 and TRBJ2-5, with 8 bases aligning to TRBD1. The V gene end was trimmed by 7 bases and the J gene end by 4 bases; junction bases not matched to a gene: 5. The CDR3 consists of 13 residues. The CDR3 DNA reads TGTGCCAGCAACCAGGGGGCGGGAGAGACCCAGTACTTC. Translated: CASNQGAGETQYF.

Ten or more counts support this clonotype. V is TRBV24-1 and J is TRBJ2-1; 10 nucleotides align to TRBD2. The CDR3 runs 13 residues. Germline lookup yields CDR1 KGHDR and CDR2 SFDVKD. The V gene end was trimmed by 4 bases and the J gene end by 10 bases; junction bases not matched to a gene: 3. DNA of the CDR3: TGTGCCACCAGTGACTTACTAGCGGGAGAGCAGTTCTTC. It is translated as CATSDLLAGEQFF.

This clonotype was observed many times. The chain links TRBV28 to TRBJ1-5, with TRBD1 as a possible D gene (6 bases). Looked up from germline, CDR1 is MDHEN and CDR2 is SYDVKM. The length of the CDR3 is 14 residues. Deletions cut 6 bases from V and 3 bases from J, with 12 bases between. CDR3 protein: CASSPDRVNQPQHF. DNA of the CDR3: TGTGCCAGCAGCCCGGACAGAGTCAATCAGCCCCAGCATTTT.

As concerns this clonotype: A much larger clone is a single base away; this may be a read error. The V and J genes are TRBV5-4 and TRBJ1-1; a weak D match, TRBD1 (5 bases). This CDR3 is built from 13 residues. Germline CDR1 reads SGHNT; CDR2 reads YYREEE (reference sequence). The CDR3, as DNA: TGTGTCAGCAGCCCGTTAGGGGCCCCTGAAGCTTTCTTT. Translated, it gives CVSSPLGAPEAFF.

This clonotype was observed at least ten times. This chain connects TRBV29-1 to TRBJ1-1; 10 bases match TRBD1. The germline V gene has CDR1 SQVTM and CDR2 ANQGSEA. CDR3 size: 13 residues. After removal of 7 bases from V and 6 bases from J, the junction contained 8 bases not matched to a gene. For the CDR3, the DNA is TGCAGCGCGACAGGGGGCGGAGAGGCTGAAGCTTTCTTT. Amino acid sequence: CSATGGGEAEAFF.

This clonotype was detected many times. V is TRBV20-1 and J is TRBJ2-3; D remains unclear. This CDR3 comprises 12 residues. From germline, CDR1 is DFQATT and CDR2 SNEGSKA (reference sequence). V shed 3 bases and J shed 0 bases, with 4 bases lying between them. The CDR3 loop is CSASRSTDTQYF. CDR3 nucleotides: TGCAGTGCTAGCAGGAGCACAGATACGCAGTATTTT.

Concerning this clonotype: Compared with germline, one end of the junction differs, possibly owing to a read error. This chain connects TRBV7-2 to TRBJ1-5; D uncertain. This CDR3 region has 14 residues. Looked up from germline, CDR1 is SGHTA and CDR2 is FQGNSA. CDR3 nucleotides: TGTGCCAGCAGCTGGAGGCTAAGCAGTCAGCCCCAGCATTTT. It specifies CASSWRLSSQPQHF.

This clonotype was seen many times. This chain connects TRBV27 to TRBJ2-7; TRBD1 agrees at 9 bases. The V gene's germline CDR1 is MNHEY and CDR2 SMNVEV (reference sequence). V lost 0 bases, J lost 2 bases, and 5 bases stayed unmatched. This CDR3 has 16 residues. CDR3 sequence (DNA): TGTGCCAGCAGTTTATCGCCCGGGACAGGGCCCTACGAGCAGTACTTC. Translated, it gives CASSLSPGTGPYEQYF.

This clonotype was seen at least ten times. The chain is built from TRBV7-2 and TRBJ2-3; weak D call: TRBD1 (5 bases). Trimming removed 1 base from V and 2 bases from J, with 13 bases in between. CDR1 SGHTA and CDR2 FQGNSA come from the germline V gene. CDR3 length: 16 amino acids. CDR3 coding DNA: TGTGCCAGCAGCTTAGGCGGCAGGGTCCTCACAGATACGCAGTATTTT. Translated: CASSLGGRVLTDTQYF.

This clonotype came up many times. The chain carries TRBV19 and TRBJ2-3; no firm D call. Germline assignment: CDR1 LNHDA and CDR2 SQIVND (reference sequence). V was cut by 3 bases and J by 0 bases, with 7 bases left in between. The CDR3 is 14 amino acids. CDR3 protein: CASSIGMSTDTQYF. In DNA, the CDR3 is TGTGCCAGTAGTATTGGTATGAGCACAGATACGCAGTATTTT.

The chain combines TRBV4-2 with TRBJ2-4, with D possibly matching TRBD1 (6 bases). CDR1 is LGHNA, CDR2 YNFKEQ, per germline. V lost 0 bases and J lost 15, with 21 bases in between. CDR3 length: 15 amino acids. CDR3 sequence: CASSQDKMSTGPWYF. The CDR3 DNA sequence: TGTGCCAGCAGCCAAGATAAGATGTCGACAGGACCCTGGTACTTC.

Remarks on this clonotype: A read error is possible here, since a much larger clone lies one base away. The final CDR3 position lacks the conserved phenylalanine or tryptophan, pointing to a likely read error. The chain employs TRBV18 and TRBJ1-3; TRBD1 is a possible D gene (5 bases). CDR3 length: 15 amino acids. Germline CDR1 is KGHSH and CDR2 is LQKENI. The V and J ends lost 6 bases and 0 bases respectively, with 12 bases between them. CDR3 protein: CASSLQEGSGNTIYY. The CDR3 DNA reads TGTGCCAGCTCGTTACAGGAGGGCTCTGGAAACACCATATATTAT.

V is TRBV28 and J is TRBJ1-2, with a weak D call TRBD1 (6 bases). Trimming stripped 6 bases from V and 2 bases from J, with 16 bases between. The V gene's germline CDR1 is MDHEN and CDR2 SYDVKM. This CDR3 spans 15 amino acids. DNA of the CDR3: TGTGCCAGCAGCCCACACGACGACAGGAACTATGGCTACACCTTC. Its protein product is CASSPHDDRNYGYTF.

The V call is TRBV4-1, the J call TRBJ2-2; D perhaps matches TRBD2 (5 bases). Germline CDR1 MGHRA, CDR2 YSYEKL. Trimming took off 3 bases at V and 1 base at J, with 9 bases between the two ends. The CDR3 has 15 residues. CDR3 in amino acids: CASSQGDWNTGELFF. The CDR3 DNA reads TGCGCCAGCAGCCAGGGAGACTGGAACACCGGGGAGCTGTTTTTT.

This clonotype was picked up a small number of times. The chain is built from TRBV19 and TRBJ2-1; either TRBD1 or TRBD2 may fit D (6 bases each). V lost 10 bases, J lost 2 bases, and 15 bases lay in between. The CDR3 spans 14 residues. The germline gives CDR1 LNHDA, CDR2 SQIVND (reference sequence). The CDR3 coding sequence is TGTGCCATTCTAAGGGGGGAGACCTACAATGAGCAGTTCTTC. This translates into CAILRGETYNEQFF.

At least ten counts were recorded for this clonotype. This chain uses TRBV5-1 with TRBJ2-3; TRBD2 agrees at 11 bases. The CDR3 runs 15 residues. Germline V CDR1 and CDR2: SGHRS, YFSETQ. Trimming cost V 3 bases and J 5 bases; bases outside gene matches: 5. CDR3 sequence reads: CASSSSGRHIDTQYF. The CDR3, as DNA: TGCGCCAGCAGCTCTAGCGGGAGGCATATAGATACGCAGTATTTT.

The chain recombines TRBV5-1 with TRBJ1-1; possible D gene TRBD1, 6 bases. V dropped 0 bases and J dropped 0 bases, with 15 bases sitting between them. The CDR3 has 17 amino acids. Germline CDR1 is SGHRS and CDR2 is YFSETQ. CDR3 loop: CASSLGGQRGLNTEAFF. The DNA of the CDR3 is TGCGCCAGCAGCTTGGGTGGACAGCGAGGACTGAACACTGAAGCTTTCTTT.

Within the sample, this clonotype is medium-sized. The J gene is TRBJ2-1, the V gene TRBV9; 8 bases match TRBD2. The CDR3 is 12 amino acids. The V gene end was trimmed by 7 bases and the J gene end by 10 bases; junction bases not matched to a gene: 7. Germline V gene data show CDR1 as SGDLS and CDR2 as YYNGEE. The CDR3 nucleotides read TGTGCCAGCGGGACTAGAGCCAGCGAGCAGTTCTTC. This encodes CASGTRASEQFF.

This clonotype was counted a single time. A read error is possible here, since a much larger clone lies one base away. The chain combines TRBV20-1 with TRBJ2-5; 7 nucleotides agree with TRBD2. Per germline, CDR1 DFQATT and CDR2 SNEGSKA (reference sequence). This CDR3 comprises 15 residues. Trimming at V came to 5 bases and at J to 1 base, leaving 10 bases not matched to a gene. CDR3 DNA: TGCAGTGCTCTACTAGCGAGAGGCCTCCAAGAGACCCAGTACTTC. The encoded protein is CSALLARGLQETQYF.

This clonotype was found a few times. This may be a read error, as it is one base from a much larger clone. The chain uses TRBV10-3 and TRBJ1-5, with a weak D call TRBD1 (6 bases). The CDR3 spans 14 residues. Germline V gene sequence: CDR1 ENHRY, CDR2 SYGVKD. V was shortened by 10 bases and J by 1 base, with 14 bases between the two germline ends. CDR3 coding DNA: TGTGCCAGTGGGACAAGGGACAGCAATCAGCCCCAGCATTTT. It yields the protein CASGTRDSNQPQHF.

This clonotype appeared a few times. V gene TRBV20-1 combines with J gene TRBJ2-1, with 10 bases fitting TRBD2. This CDR3 has 16 amino acids. Germline CDR1 DFQATT, CDR2 SNEGSKA (reference sequence). V shed 0 bases, J shed 9 bases, and the junction held 11 bases outside the gene matches. CDR3 sequence: CSARDPVASGSVEQFF. CDR3 nucleotides: TGCAGTGCTAGAGATCCGGTGGCTAGCGGGAGTGTTGAGCAGTTCTTC.

This clonotype was detected only a few times. CDR3 region: CASSESTGGNYGYTF. The DNA of the CDR3 is TGCGCCAGCAGTGAGTCGACAGGGGGAAACTATGGCTACACCTTC. This chain uses TRBV10-2 with TRBJ1-2; 9 nucleotides match TRBD1. The CDR3 sequence is 15 residues long. Trimming took 0 bases from V and 2 from J; bases not matched to a gene: 1. From germline, CDR1 is WSHSY and CDR2 SAAADI.

In the case of this clonotype: A read error is possible here, since a much larger clone lies one base away. As the CDR3 is not closed by the conserved phenylalanine or tryptophan, this likely results from a read error. V gene TRBV5-8 combines with J gene TRBJ1-1; D is uncertain. The V gene's germline CDR1 is SGHTS and CDR2 YDEGEE. The ends were cut back, 0 bases at V and 0 bases at J, with 6 bases in the middle. This CDR3 comprises 14 residues. This CDR3 is CASSLEVLNTEAFL. CDR3 in DNA: TGTGCCAGCAGCTTGGAGGTCTTGAACACTGAAGCTTTCCTT.

Only one count was recorded for this clonotype. A single base is all that separates this from a far larger clone, so a read error is likely. V gene TRBV12-3 or TRBV12-4 combines with J gene TRBJ2-1, with TRBD1 identical over 7 bases. The CDR3 is 17 amino acids. CDR3 DNA: TGTGCCAGCAGTTGGGGATGGGACAGTTTAAGCTACAGTGAGCAGTTCTTC. Protein sequence: CASSWGWDSLSYSEQFF.